This entry lists 18 T cell receptor beta chains sequenced from one sample in a study of T cells in Graves' hyperthyroidism and ophthalmopathy. Amplification yielded TCR beta CDR3 regions, with RNA transcripts as the source. When the TCR CDR3 underwent first-round RT-PCR, the HTBI primer set was used. One entry per CDR3 protein results from TCRdb running MiXCR on the multiplex PCR reads. The sample holds 300,000 or so distinct CDR3 sequences; roughly 21% are singletons and the top ten take around 48%. Sample: blood. These TCRs come from a woman between 45 and 65 years old with Graves' hyperthyroidism.

The V gene is TRBV18, the J gene TRBJ2-1; 13 bases match TRBD2. Per germline, CDR1 KGHSH and CDR2 LQKENI. The CDR3 totals 16 residues. The ends lost 3 bases at V and 6 bases at J; junction bases unmatched: 5. CDR3 DNA: TGTGCCAGCTCACCCACTAGCGGGAGGGCCGCCAATGAGCAGTTCTTC. Its translation is CASSPTSGRAANEQFF.

The chain combines TRBV20-1 with TRBJ1-5; D not certain. V was clipped by 2 bases and J by 12 bases, with 11 bases between them. This CDR3 comprises 11 residues. The germline CDR1 and CDR2 sequences are DFQATT and SNEGSKA (reference sequence). The chain's CDR3 is CSARISDVQHF. The CDR3, as DNA: TGCAGTGCTAGAATCTCGGACGTCCAGCATTTT.

The chain links TRBV2 to TRBJ1-1; the D is unclear. Germline V gene lookup returns CDR1 SNHLY and CDR2 FYNNEI. The CDR3 is 14 residues long. V was clipped by 7 bases and J by 5 bases, with 17 bases between them. The CDR3 is CASILSVGGTEAFF. The DNA of the CDR3 is TGTGCCAGCATTTTAAGTGTGGGCGGAACTGAAGCTTTCTTT.

This clonotype was found a few times. J is TRBJ2-2 and V is TRBV6-2 or TRBV6-3; D gene unclear. Trimming removed 7 bases at V and 7 bases at J, with 7 bases between. This CDR3 comprises 11 residues. In germline, CDR1 is MNHEY, CDR2 SVGEGT. CDR3 sequence (DNA): TGTGCCAGCACCTTATACGGGGAGCTGTTTTTT. Its protein is CASTLYGELFF.

This clonotype was detected a few times. The V call is TRBV19, the J call TRBJ1-5; 7 bases are shared with TRBD1. Germline CDR1 and CDR2: LNHDA and SQIVND (reference sequence). V trimming: 8 bases; J trimming: 5 bases; junction bases outside the gene matches: 12. This CDR3 has 15 amino acids. CDR3 nucleotide sequence: TGTGCCAGTTCGGGTCGACAGGGAAGGGATCAGCCCCAGCATTTT. This sequence encodes CASSGRQGRDQPQHF.

This clonotype was picked up many times. This chain joins TRBV18 and TRBJ2-2; D might be TRBD1 or TRBD2, each matching 5 bases. Germline CDR1 is KGHSH and CDR2 is LQKENI. This CDR3 spans 15 amino acids. Deletions cut 3 bases from V and 4 bases from J, with 12 bases between. The DNA for the CDR3 is TGTGCCAGCTCACCCCAGGGAGTTGTCACCGGGGAGCTGTTTTTT. Translation gives CASSPQGVVTGELFF.

This clonotype was detected only a few times. J is TRBJ2-3 and V is TRBV20-1; tentatively, D is TRBD1 or TRBD2 (5 bases each). Germline V gene data show CDR1 as DFQATT and CDR2 as SNEGSKA (reference sequence). The V and J ends lost 6 bases and 1 base respectively, with 20 bases between them. The CDR3 consists of 16 residues. Here the CDR3 reads CSAVSKWGGRTDTQYF. CDR3 sequence (DNA): TGCAGTGCCGTTAGCAAATGGGGCGGGCGCACAGATACGCAGTATTTT.

This clonotype showed up many times. The J gene is TRBJ2-3, the V gene TRBV7-9; 7 nucleotides agree with TRBD1. The germline CDR1 and CDR2 sequences are SEHNR and FQNEAQ (reference sequence). V was pared by 6 bases and J by 6 bases, with 9 bases of the junction left unmatched. The CDR3 has 14 residues. The CDR3 spells CASRERQGGDTQYF. DNA for the CDR3: TGTGCCAGCAGGGAAAGACAGGGTGGGGATACGCAGTATTTT.

This clonotype was found many times. The CDR3 region is CSGGTSGRSDTQYF. The CDR3 nucleotides are TGCAGTGGAGGGACTAGCGGGAGATCAGATACGCAGTATTTT. The gene calls are TRBV20-1 and TRBJ2-3, with TRBD2 matching 14 bases. Losses at the gene ends were 7 bases for V and 4 bases for J; bases not matched to a gene: 4. Per the germline V gene, CDR1 is DFQATT and CDR2 is SNEGSKA (reference sequence). The CDR3 is 14 residues long.

This clonotype was detected ten times or more. The V call is TRBV13, the J call TRBJ2-7; 10 nucleotides agree with TRBD2. The CDR3 covers 15 residues. CDR1 PRHDT and CDR2 FYEKMQ come from the germline V gene (reference sequence). Losses at the gene ends were 2 bases for V and 3 bases for J; bases not matched to a gene: 4. The CDR3 loop is CASSLPVAGGYEQYF. The CDR3 region has the DNA TGTGCCAGCAGCTTACCGGTAGCGGGAGGCTACGAGCAGTACTTC.

This clonotype was found a few times. The J gene is TRBJ2-7, the V gene TRBV5-1; 8 bases are shared with TRBD1. This CDR3 region has 14 residues. CDR1 is SGHRS and CDR2 is YFSETQ in the germline V gene. V dropped 8 bases and J dropped 1; count of bases not matched to a gene: 8. This chain's CDR3 is CASNDRGPSYEQYF. In nucleotides, the CDR3 is TGCGCCAGTAACGACAGGGGCCCATCCTACGAGCAGTACTTC.

The V and J genes are TRBV7-3 and TRBJ2-7; tentatively, D is TRBD2 (5 bases). Germline CDR1 reads SGHTA; CDR2 reads FQGTGA. The ends were cut back, 5 bases at V and 0 bases at J, with 11 bases in the middle. CDR3 length: 14 amino acids. The CDR3 coding sequence is TGTGCCAGCAGCCAAGTAGCGAGCTCCTACGAGCAGTACTTC. Its protein product is CASSQVASSYEQYF.

The gene calls are TRBV19 and TRBJ1-4, with 7 nucleotides matching TRBD1. Germline trimming cut 4 bases from V and 12 bases from J; bases unmatched to any gene: 11. Germline values: CDR1 LNHDA, CDR2 SQIVND (reference sequence). The CDR3 runs to 14 residues. CDR3 residues: CASSTGTAQRELFF. As DNA, the CDR3 is TGTGCCAGTAGTACCGGGACAGCCCAAAGAGAACTGTTTTTT.

This clonotype was detected ten times or more. J is TRBJ2-3 and V is TRBV12-3 or TRBV12-4; TRBD2 aligns across 10 bases. The V gene end was trimmed by 7 bases and the J gene end by 5 bases; junction bases not matched to a gene: 9. The CDR3 loop spans 15 amino acids. The DNA for the CDR3 is TGTGCCAGCATCCCGCTAGCGGGGGCGAAAGATACGCAGTATTTT. This gives the protein CASIPLAGAKDTQYF.

This clonotype has only a few counts. The rearrangement uses TRBV15 and TRBJ1-5; unclear D gene. V lost 4 bases and J 8 bases, leaving 9 bases between the germline ends. CDR3 length: 12 residues. CDR1 is LNHNV and CDR2 is YYDKDF in the germline V gene (reference sequence). CDR3 amino acids: CATSTEREPQHF. For the CDR3, the DNA is TGTGCCACCAGCACAGAAAGGGAGCCCCAGCATTTT.

This clonotype was seen repeatedly, ten times or more. J is TRBJ2-7 and V is TRBV11-2, with a tentative D call TRBD2 (5 bases). The V gene lost 5 bases and the J gene lost 2 bases, with 10 bases spanning the gap. Per germline, CDR1 SGHAT and CDR2 FQNNGV. This CDR3 contains 13 residues. DNA for the CDR3: TGTGCCAGCAGCCGAGGACTGGCCTACGAGCAGTACTTC. This codes for CASSRGLAYEQYF. The variable domain in full, with the rest retrieved from reference TRBV11-2 and TRBJ2-7, is EAGVAQSPRYKIIEKRQSVAFWCNPISGHATLYWYQQILGQGPKLLIQFQNNGVVDDSQLPKDRFSAERLKGVDSTLKIQPAKLEDSAVYLCASSRGLAYEQYFGPGTRLTVT.

This clonotype was counted a single time. The chain is built from TRBV3-1 and TRBJ1-2; D possibly corresponds to TRBD1 (5 bases). Trimming left V 6 bases short and J 5 bases short, with 19 bases between. The germline gives CDR1 LGHDT, CDR2 YNNKEL (reference sequence). The CDR3 has 15 amino acids. The CDR3 sequence is CASSVVVEGIYGYTF. CDR3 nucleotides: TGTGCCAGCAGTGTTGTCGTTGAGGGGATTTATGGCTACACCTTC.

The chain combines TRBV6-1 with TRBJ2-5; TRBD2 is a possible D gene (6 bases). Germline loops: CDR1 MNHNS, CDR2 SASEGT. Trimming pared 7 bases from V and 6 bases from J, leaving 15 bases between. The CDR3 consists of 13 residues. CDR3 in DNA: TGTGCCAGCACCCCCCGGGAGAGAAAGACCCAGTACTTC. Protein sequence: CASTPRERKTQYF.